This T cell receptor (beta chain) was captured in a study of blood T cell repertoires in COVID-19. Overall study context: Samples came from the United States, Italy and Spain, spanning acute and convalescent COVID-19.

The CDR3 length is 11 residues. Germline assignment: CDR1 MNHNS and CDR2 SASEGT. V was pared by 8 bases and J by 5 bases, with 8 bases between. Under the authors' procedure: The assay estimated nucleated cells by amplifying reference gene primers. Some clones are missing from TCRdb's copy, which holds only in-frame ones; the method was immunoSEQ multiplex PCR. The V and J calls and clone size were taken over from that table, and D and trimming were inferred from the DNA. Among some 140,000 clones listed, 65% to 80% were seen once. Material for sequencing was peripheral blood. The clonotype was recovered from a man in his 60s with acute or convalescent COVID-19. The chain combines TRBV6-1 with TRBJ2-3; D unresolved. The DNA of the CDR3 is TGTGCCAGCTTATCGTTAGATACGCAGTATTTT. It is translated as CASLSLDTQYF.